This record concerns one T cell receptor beta chain sequence. The antigen this receptor binds is unknown. Per-base quality was not reported, and no clone a single base away is much larger than it. The immunoSEQ platform was used to sequence TCR beta CDR3 regions at survey depth. The QIAamp DNA micro kit was used to extract genomic DNA from every cultured and uncultured CD8+ T cell population. For the original study's pipeline: Samples with under 5,000 productive reads were excluded, and this exclusion removed about 7% of the 75 HIV peptide-stimulated cultures. A MANAFEST web app trimmed sequences to CDR3 and removed nonproductive sequences, CDR3s under 5 amino acids, and those not starting C or ending F/W. Clonotypes were classified as antigen-specific only if expansion was observed in at least 2 of 3 replicates versus the no-peptide control at FDR 0.01, only within one epitope family. A frequency at least fivefold higher than in wells stimulated with peptides from other epitope families was additionally required for specific clonotypes. TCRdb obtained this table from immuneACCESS and retained in-frame rearrangements with V and J assigned. These tables miss some clones; where compared with another copy, unresolved V genes account for less than half of the shortfall, and the remainder is unexplained. The V and J calls and the clone size are those of that table, but D and trimming were determined from the DNA. The sample table records about 5,300 clones; 64% of these occur just once. Around two fifths of the sample comes from the top ten.

The EasySep Human CD8+ T Cell Enrichment Kit was used on day 10 to isolate CD8+ T cells from every culture. V is cut back by 0 bases and J by 8 bases, with 10 bases in the junction unmatched. CDR3 length: 19 amino acids, cysteine to phenylalanine. Only CDR3 DNA remains: 57 bases, in frame from the first base. CDR1 and CDR2, looked up from the germline V gene, are MNHNS and SASEGT. The entry originates in a study of CD8 T cell repertoires and HIV-1 epitope variants (dated by TCRdb to 2020 to 2021). With respect to the entire study: In separate culture wells, T cells were stimulated with each of twenty-five peptides that represented autologous and known Gag and Nef epitope variants. Control conditions included a CMV, EBV and flu peptide pool, the Ebola AY9 epitope as negative control, and a no-peptide well. The epitopes tested covered three Gag epitope families plus Nef HW9 and YT9. T cells were enriched using the EasySep Human T Cell Enrichment Kit and then co-cultured with an equal number of autologous T cell-negative cells acting as antigen-presenting cells. Cultures ran for around nine days in IMDM with gentamicin, with half-media changes on days 3 and 7 adding IL-2, IL-7 and IL-15. An aliquot of 1M T cells was saved as an uncultured baseline condition, separate from the 75 to 95 T cell cultures. A total of around 84 T cell cultures were run, with each culture condition done in triplicate except for one peptide, which was done in duplicate. Points the paper makes about the study in general: Nine antigen-specific TCR beta clonotypes were identified, of which six appeared to be cross-reactive for autologous or known escape epitope variants. Only TCR beta chains were identified by the assay, and proliferation to antigen, not T cell function or cytokine profile, was indicated. About 5 clonotypes recognized the Nef KF9 family and one the HW9 family, with no responses to the TAALDMSHF plasma variant.

The V gene is TRBV6-1 and the J gene is TRBJ2-4, with 16 bases matching TRBD2. Sequences were obtained from cultured CD8+ T cells derived from PBMCs. This receptor was obtained from a male donor with HIV. The CDR3: CASSEATLGTSGRAYIQYF. The bases read TGTGCCAGCAGTGAAGCTACCCTCGGGACTAGCGGGAGGGCCTACATTCAGTACTTC.